This TCR beta chain was found in a study of long-term antiretroviral therapy in people with HIV (dated by TCRdb to 2021 to 2024). Regarding the research as a whole: Collection of the earliest samples took place about a decade ahead of the 2015 WHO recommendation for immediate ART, at a time when ART was typically delayed until CD4 counts fell. A retrospective serial study tested whether changes in peripheral blood TRB repertoire composition and diversity were associated with ART initiation and durable HIV suppression. No cross-contamination during QIAcube processing was seen in test extractions of a monoclonal T-cell line run alongside approximately 36 polyclonal samples. A total of fewer than 200 cryopreserved PBMC samples were contributed to the cohort by 30 adults with confirmed HIV infection, with samples collected serially over a mean of roughly six years (range 1-12). Of the roughly 32 participants with HIV, approximately twelve were female.

The immunoSEQ hsTCRB v3.0 assay was used at survey level resolution for TRB variable region sequencing. A depth of roughly 35,000-55,000 T-cell genomes per sample was targeted for TRB sequencing. Pooled TRB libraries were sequenced on an Illumina MiSeq with a v3 150-cycle kit. From the authors' description of their analysis: Repertoire analysis was performed in R inside a reproducible Nextflow workflow that covered QC, data transformation and analysis. LymphoSeq2, an R package for exploring AIRR-Seq data, was used to implement custom analyses. Several samples that yielded fewer than 5000 total TRB sequences were excluded, so that fewer than 200 HIV repertoires were analyzed. Of the 188 retained HIV repertoires, over 55 were collected before and around 130 after ART initiation. Each repertoire was downsampled to 5000 TRB nucleotide sequences, and summary statistics were averaged across 100 downsampling iterations. TRB sequences were retained for analysis only if CDR3 regions of at least seven amino acids were present. A Shannon entropy-derived clonality score and the Gini coefficient were used to measure diversity. Repertoire networks linked the top 5000 CDR3 amino acid sequences whenever two sequences differed by an edit distance of one. GLIPH2 predicted antigen specificity groups and MHC restriction for TRB CDR3 amino acid sequences. CDR3 amino acid sequences were matched against VDJdb and McPAS-TCR to flag known CMV, EBV, HIV or tissue antigen associations. Pre-ART, post-ART and control groups were compared with Wilcoxon signed-rank tests and Holm-Bonferroni correction. The table was pulled from immuneACCESS by TCRdb, which kept in-frame rearrangements only. Such tables lose some clones; where checked, under half of the loss comes from unresolved V genes, and the rest has no known cause. Clone size and the V and J calls come from that table; the DNA yielded D and trimming. The sample table lists over 10,000 clones, more than 70% of them with a count of one. Under 25% of the sample lies in the top ten.

Details on this clone: Its target antigen remains unknown. Nothing much larger sits one base from this clone, and base qualities are not available.

Here is what the overall study found, with its caveats: CDR3 length ranges in HIV repertoires were narrower than in controls, and network structure suggested an antigen-experienced repertoire with only a slight naive shift after ART. Starting ART was linked to a significant rise in TRB diversity, yet even with long-term ART the diversity remained significantly lower than in transplant donor controls. Owing to limited PBMC availability, only the TCR beta chain was sequenced, without alpha chain pairing. Inferences about post-ART repertoire changes were limited because no data were available on ART adherence, viral resistance or therapy changes. Samples dated from 2004 to 2017, and the ART regimens used may be less effective than current ones. Unsorted PBMC were profiled instead of sorted CD4+ and CD8+ T cells because pre-ART samples had limited cell numbers. At every time point, the repertoire was dominated by expanded TRB clones first identified before ART initiation, although this dominance fluctuated and, in many PLHIV, declined after ART.

Participants were included only if at least one PBMC sample before ART initiation and at least two post-ART samples were available. Every participant with HIV received treatment in the United States of America. Before DNA extraction, cryopreserved samples of about 0.9-11 million PBMC were thawed and then washed. At the time of the earliest PBMC sample for each participant with HIV, ages ranged from about 23 to 60 years. Per participant, PBMC samples came from 1-4 timepoints prior to ART initiation and 2-8 timepoints following ART initiation, for a median of 7 samples. For every participant, serial HIV viral load, CD4+ T-cell count, ART history and demographic data were obtained. A Qiagen kit on a QIAcube was used to extract genomic DNA from unsorted PBMC, with samples processed in batches of 12. Taken from cysteine to phenylalanine, the CDR3 has 15 residues. Just the 45-base CDR3 DNA is kept, in frame starting at base 1. V gives up 4 bases and J gives up 6 bases, and the segment between their germline ends measures 16 bases. From a lookup of the germline V gene, CDR1 and CDR2 are SGHDT and YYEEEE.

Material: unsorted PBMCs, obtained 0.5 years before starting antiretroviral therapy. The TCR originated in a middle-aged woman with HIV. The chain was built from TRBV5-6 and TRBJ2-2; the D segment cannot be called with confidence. CDR3 sequence: CASSRRVPGAGELFF. The DNA is TGTGCCAGCAGCCGGCGTGTACCTGGGGCCGGGGAGCTGTTTTTT.